A selection of T cell receptor beta chains follows, all from one sample in a study of T cell changes during pregnancy in multiple sclerosis. This table comes from immunoSEQ multiplex PCR, and its TCRdb copy is limited to in-frame clones, with some not included. The profile covers around 69,000 clones, with 80% to 95% appearing a single time and 2% to 2.5% taken by the ten largest. Sample: peripheral blood, taken in the second trimester of pregnancy. Receptors were obtained from a female donor in good health, enrolled as a control in a pregnancy study. Both conserved end residues are part of each CDR3. The D gene is left open where the match is weak. Expanded clones are given a class, and other clones once, few, many or no size at all.

j_call v_call d_call clone_size cdr3_aa cdr3_nt
TRBJ1-6 TRBV5-6 NA once CASSLRELFSYNSPLHF TGTGCCAGCAGCTTGAGGGAGCTCTTCTCCTATAATTCACCCCTCCACTTT
TRBJ1-4 TRBV2 NA NA CASREYLTREEKLFF TGTGCCAGCAGGGAATACTTAACCCGGGAGGAAAAACTGTTTTTT
TRBJ2-6 TRBV4-1 TRBD1 NA CASSQLTGAGANVLTF TGCGCCAGCAGCCAGCTTACAGGGGCTGGGGCCAACGTCCTGACTTTC
TRBJ2-7 TRBV6-1 NA NA CASSREVPVGQYF TGTGCCAGCAGCCGAGAGGTCCCGGTCGGTCAGTACTTC
TRBJ1-2 TRBV6-1 NA NA CAYGDTGYGYTF TGTGCCTATGGGGATACGGGGTATGGCTACACCTTC
TRBJ2-2 TRBV7-8 NA NA CANTGYLSTGELFF TGTGCCAACACAGGATACCTCTCAACCGGGGAGCTGTTTTTT
TRBJ2-1 TRBV9 TRBD2 NA CASRVSGSSYNEQFF TGTGCCAGCAGGGTTAGCGGGAGCTCCTACAATGAGCAGTTCTTC
TRBJ1-6 TRBV7-9 NA NA CASSPMGQSPLHF TGTGCCAGCAGTCCTATGGGGCAATCACCCCTCCACTTT
TRBJ2-3 TRBV7-3 TRBD2 NA CASSPGGLSTDTQYF TGTGCCAGCAGCCCGGGGGGGCTTAGCACAGATACGCAGTATTTT
TRBJ2-5 TRBV4-1 NA NA CASSQDDSGATETQYF TGCGCCAGCAGCCAAGATGACAGTGGAGCAACAGAGACCCAGTACTTC
TRBJ2-1 TRBV10-3 TRBD1 NA CAISTRDRGQGEQFF TGTGCCATCAGCACCCGGGACAGGGGGCAGGGTGAGCAGTTCTTC
TRBJ2-7 TRBV14 NA once CASSFLSEGTEQYF TGTGCCAGCAGCTTCCTATCAGAGGGTACCGAGCAGTACTTC
TRBJ2-1 TRBV9 TRBD1 NA CASSPWDRGAPTFF TGTGCCAGCAGCCCCTGGGACAGGGGGGCTCCGACATTCTTC
TRBJ1-4 TRBV7-9 NA NA CASSFSRSSGEKLFF TGTGCCAGCAGCTTTTCTAGGTCGTCCGGTGAAAAACTGTTTTTT
TRBJ2-3 TRBV18 NA once CASSPPQGRTDTQYF TGTGCCAGCTCACCACCGCAGGGGCGCACAGATACGCAGTATTTT
TRBJ2-7 TRBV5-5 TRBD1 NA CASGLGQGSAEQYF TGTGCCAGCGGTTTGGGACAGGGTTCTGCCGAGCAGTACTTC
TRBJ1-1 TRBV11-3 NA NA CASSSGTLEAFF TGTGCCAGCAGCTCTGGGACTCTTGAAGCTTTCTTT
TRBJ2-7 TRBV28 TRBD1 NA CASQGGQGGEQYF TGTGCCAGCCAAGGGGGACAGGGAGGCGAGCAGTACTTC
TRBJ2-7 TRBV10-1 TRBD1 NA CASGGQGMDEQYF TGCGCCAGCGGGGGACAGGGGATGGACGAGCAGTACTTC
TRBJ2-3 TRBV7-6 TRBD2 NA CASSLEDSGVGDTQYF TGTGCCAGCAGCTTAGAGGATAGCGGGGTGGGAGATACGCAGTATTTT
TRBJ2-3 TRBV5-1 TRBD2 NA CASSLAGGGTQYF TGCGCCAGCAGCTTGGCGGGGGGTGGTACGCAGTATTTT
TRBJ2-5 TRBV5-1 NA NA CASSYDGQQETQYF TGCGCCAGCAGCTACGATGGACAACAAGAGACCCAGTACTTC
TRBJ2-7 TRBV4-1 TRBD1 NA CASSQAPDRGDTSYEQYF TGCGCCAGCAGCCAAGCGCCGGACAGGGGGGATACCTCCTACGAGCAGTACTTC
TRBJ1-1 TRBV28 NA NA CASSFRFGGTEAFF TGTGCCAGCAGCTTTAGGTTTGGAGGCACTGAAGCTTTCTTT
TRBJ1-1 TRBV28 NA NA CATRTVNTEAFF TGTGCCACCAGGACAGTGAACACTGAAGCTTTCTTT
TRBJ2-5 TRBV10-3 NA NA CAISLTDQETQYF TGTGCCATCAGTCTGACAGATCAAGAGACCCAGTACTTC
TRBJ1-2 TRBV28 NA NA CASSLGPGENYGYTF TGTGCCAGCAGTTTGGGGCCAGGTGAAAACTATGGCTACACCTTC
TRBJ2-7 TRBV5-6 NA NA CASSLTATNYEQYF TGTGCCAGCAGCTTGACTGCGACTAACTACGAGCAGTACTTC
TRBJ2-1 TRBV5-4 NA NA CASSPTPGEQFF TGTGCCAGCAGCCCTACCCCCGGGGAGCAGTTCTTC
TRBJ2-5 TRBV19 TRBD1 few CASSINPMGTGAEETQYF TGTGCCAGTAGCATCAATCCAATGGGGACAGGGGCCGAAGAGACCCAGTACTTC
TRBJ1-1 TRBV28 TRBD1 NA CASSPRQGGYTEAFF TGTGCCAGCAGTCCCCGACAGGGCGGGTACACTGAAGCTTTCTTT
TRBJ1-2 TRBV20-1 NA NA CSADLTAGYTF TGCAGTGCTGACTTGACAGCCGGCTACACCTTC
TRBJ2-1 TRBV7-8 TRBD2 NA CASSLVSGRSNEQFF TGTGCCAGCAGCTTAGTTAGCGGGAGATCAAATGAGCAGTTCTTC
TRBJ2-2 TRBV30 NA NA CAWSRLAETGELFF TGTGCCTGGAGTAGGTTAGCGGAGACCGGGGAGCTGTTTTTT
TRBJ1-1 TRBV7-9 NA NA CASSFRNTEAFF TGTGCCAGCAGCTTCAGGAACACTGAAGCTTTCTTT
TRBJ1-2 TRBV28 NA NA CASSLIGGPHGYTF TGTGCCAGCAGTTTGATCGGGGGGCCCCATGGCTACACCTTC
TRBJ2-7 TRBV5-5 TRBD2 NA CASSLEFLSGGVNYEQYF TGTGCCAGCAGCTTAGAGTTCCTCAGCGGGGGGGTCAACTACGAGCAGTACTTC
TRBJ1-5 TRBV4-1 TRBD1 NA CASSQGDRVGNQPQHF TGCGCCAGCAGCCAAGGCGACAGGGTTGGCAATCAGCCCCAGCATTTT
TRBJ1-1 TRBV4-1 NA few CASSQVRNTEAFF TGCGCCAGCAGCCAAGTCAGGAACACTGAAGCTTTCTTT
TRBJ2-7 TRBV18 TRBD2 once CAERGSSYEQYF TGTGCCGAGCGGGGGAGCTCCTACGAGCAGTACTTC
TRBJ1-5 TRBV6-4 NA few CASSDSAGNNQPQHF TGTGCCAGCAGTGACTCGGCAGGGAACAATCAGCCCCAGCATTTT
TRBJ1-5 TRBV19 NA NA CASSLHLTGAPDQPQHF TGTGCCAGTAGTCTCCACTTAACAGGCGCGCCCGATCAGCCCCAGCATTTT
TRBJ2-6 TRBV2 NA NA CAYDRLSSGANVLTF TGTGCCTACGACAGGCTAAGCTCTGGGGCCAACGTCCTGACTTTC
TRBJ2-7 TRBV5-1 NA NA CASSLDTGRVIDEQYF TGCGCCAGCAGCTTGGACACCGGCAGGGTGATCGACGAGCAGTACTTC
TRBJ2-1 TRBV11-2 NA NA CASSLGDWEQFF TGTGCCAGCAGCTTAGGAGATTGGGAGCAGTTCTTC
TRBJ2-1 TRBV4-2 TRBD2 NA CASSQGTSNSGGTYNEQFF TGTGCCAGCAGCCAAGGGACCTCTAATAGCGGGGGCACATACAATGAGCAGTTCTTC
TRBJ2-7 TRBV2 NA NA CASKQGDAGEQYF TGTGCCAGCAAACAAGGGGATGCTGGCGAGCAGTACTTC
TRBJ2-2 TRBV18 TRBD1 NA CASSKQGSGELFF TGTGCCAGCTCAAAACAGGGGAGCGGGGAGCTGTTTTTT
TRBJ1-4 TRBV2 NA NA CASRAEGGAFEKLFF TGTGCCAGCAGGGCGGAGGGAGGGGCGTTTGAAAAACTGTTTTTT
TRBJ2-3 TRBV5-6 TRBD2 NA CASSLGSLIGTSGTDTQYF TGTGCCAGCAGCCTTGGGAGTCTTATCGGGACTAGCGGCACAGATACGCAGTATTTT
TRBJ1-5 TRBV4-1 TRBD1 NA CASSPLDREGQPQHF TGCGCCAGCAGCCCCCTAGACAGGGAAGGTCAGCCCCAGCATTTT
TRBJ2-3 TRBV11-2 NA once CASSLYTDTQYF TGTGCCAGCAGCTTATACACAGATACGCAGTATTTT
TRBJ2-3 TRBV10-3 TRBD2 NA CAISTLSGASTDTQYF TGTGCCATCTCCACTCTAAGCGGGGCTAGCACAGATACGCAGTATTTT
TRBJ1-6 TRBV4-2 TRBD1 NA CASRGLGGEWGPLHF TGTGCCAGCAGAGGCCTAGGGGGCGAGTGGGGGCCCCTCCACTTT